This T cell receptor beta chain was recorded in a study of beta chain features in type 1 diabetes. In germline, CDR1 is SGDLS, CDR2 YYNGEE. V lost 2 bases and J lost 5, with 11 bases in between. CDR3 size: 14 residues. All of the isolated RNA was reverse transcribed, so expressed TCRB transcripts were sequenced. Assay: immunoSEQ multiplex PCR; the TCRdb copy retains only in-frame clones and omits some. The sample gives approximately 270,000 clones, 13% to 15% of which show up once; about 0.015% is in the top ten. Notes on the study in general: Shortening of TCRB CDR3s, moderate but significant, appeared in all four CD4+ subsets of Type 1 diabetes patients.

This clone was counted a few times. The antigen is undetermined. The V gene is TRBV9, the J gene TRBJ2-1; D ambiguous. The sample taken for sequencing was naive CD4+ T cells from blood. The TCR originated in a man aged 25 to 40 with type 1 diabetes. CDR3 coding DNA: TGTGCCAGCAGCGTGGATAGCAGACACAATGAGCAGTTCTTC. Encoded protein: CASSVDSRHNEQFF.